A selection of T cell receptor beta chains follows, all from one sample in a study of OX40 agonist ivuxolimab in advanced cancers. Repertoires were generated with immunoSEQ multiplex PCR, while TCRdb's copy carries only in-frame clones and drops some. The repertoire holds 100,000 to 150,000 clones, with roughly 92% as singletons. Sequenced here: CD4+ or CD8+ T cells sorted from blood, sampled in a trial of the OX40 agonist ivuxolimab. The receptors shown here come from an adult with an advanced solid tumor such as melanoma, head and neck, liver or kidney cancer. Both conserved end residues are part of each CDR3. Each record gives: J gene, clone size, D gene, V gene, CDR3 protein, CDR3 DNA. The D gene is left open where the match is weak. Clone size is not always given. Where it is, it says once, few, many or a class for expanded clones.

TRBJ2-1 | . | TRBD2 | TRBV13 | CASIQAGGYNEQFF | TGTGCCAGCATCCAAGCGGGAGGGTACAATGAGCAGTTCTTC
TRBJ1-2 | . | . | TRBV6-4 | CASSDGGEDYGYTF | TGTGCCAGCAGTGACGGCGGTGAGGACTATGGCTACACCTTC
TRBJ1-5 | . | TRBD1 | TRBV7-6 | CASSLQGNQPQHF | TGTGCCAGCAGCCTACAGGGGAACCAGCCCCAGCATTTT
TRBJ2-7 | . | . | TRBV10-2 | CASSEPSSAYRSYEQYF | TGCGCCAGCAGTGAGCCTTCCTCGGCTTACCGATCCTACGAGCAGTACTTC
TRBJ1-3 | once | . | TRBV15 | CATSRDLPTASGNTIYF | TGTGCCACCAGCAGAGATCTACCGACAGCATCTGGAAACACCATATATTTT
TRBJ2-2 | . | . | TRBV19 | CASSLQGREHTGELFF | TGTGCCAGTAGTTTACAGGGGAGGGAGCACACCGGGGAGCTGTTTTTT
TRBJ2-3 | . | TRBD2 | TRBV18 | CASSPVAGVTDTQYF | TGTGCCAGCTCACCGGTAGCGGGAGTAACAGATACGCAGTATTTT
TRBJ2-5 | . | TRBD2 | TRBV7-2 | CASSRLAGVVGGWETQYF | TGTGCCAGCAGCCGACTAGCGGGAGTGGTAGGGGGCTGGGAGACCCAGTACTTC
TRBJ1-1 | . | . | TRBV5-4 | CASSSSEDGKSFF | TGTGCCAGCAGCTCGTCCGAAGACGGGAAGAGTTTCTTT
TRBJ2-5 | . | TRBD1 | TRBV5-1 | CASSRTGLKETQYF | TGCGCCAGCAGCAGGACAGGCCTCAAAGAGACCCAGTACTTC
TRBJ2-3 | . | . | TRBV4-1 | CASSQDGTPATQYF | TGCGCCAGCAGCCAAGATGGGACCCCCGCTACGCAGTATTTT
TRBJ1-3 | . | . | TRBV19 | CASSWGKVTGNTIYF | TGTGCCAGTAGCTGGGGAAAGGTCACTGGAAACACCATATATTTT
TRBJ1-1 | . | . | TRBV7-9 | CASSFPIWELNTEAFF | TGTGCCAGCAGCTTTCCTATCTGGGAGTTGAACACTGAAGCTTTCTTT
TRBJ1-2 | . | TRBD1 | TRBV7-8 | CASSLGGQAYGYTF | TGTGCCAGCAGCTTAGGGGGACAGGCCTATGGCTACACCTTC
TRBJ2-3 | . | . | TRBV18 | CASSPDTGADTQYF | TGTGCCAGCTCACCCGACACGGGAGCAGATACGCAGTATTTT
TRBJ1-5 | once | TRBD1 | TRBV4-3 | CASSRTDRADQPQHF | TGCGCCAGCAGCCGGACCGACAGGGCTGATCAGCCCCAGCATTTT
TRBJ1-1 | . | TRBD1 | TRBV7-3 | CASSLTGTAFNTEAFF | TGTGCCAGCAGTCTTACGGGGACAGCATTCAACACTGAAGCTTTCTTT
TRBJ2-7 | . | . | TRBV20-1 | CSARGTYEQYF | TGCAGTGCTAGAGGTACCTACGAGCAGTACTTC
TRBJ2-1 | . | . | TRBV5-1 | CASSRGLNNEQFF | TGCGCCAGCAGCAGGGGACTTAACAATGAGCAGTTCTTC